This is a list of T cell receptor beta chains from one sample in a study of T cells after yellow fever vaccination. TCRdb re-called the 5' RACE reads through MiXCR, storing one row per CDR3 protein. Seen here are 250,000 or so distinct CDR3 sequences, roughly 4% observed once, and the top ten hold about a fifth. Sequenced material: PBMCs, taken 15 days after the yellow fever booster vaccination. These receptors were obtained from a man between 18 and 29 years old who received the YFV17D yellow fever vaccine. The CDR3 runs from the conserved cysteine through the conserved F or W. Fields, in order: clone size, V gene, J gene, D gene, CDR3 DNA, CDR3 protein. D genes are given only for firm matches. The size entry is marked missing in some rows and otherwise reads once, few, many or a size class.

>many|TRBV20-1|TRBJ1-5|-
TGCAGTGCTAGTCCTTACAGGGAGAATCAGCCCCAGCATTTT
CSASPYRENQPQHF
>many|TRBV2|TRBJ2-5|TRBD1
TGTGCCGACAATACCGGGACAGAAGGGACCCAGTACTTC
CADNTGTEGTQYF
>many|TRBV7-2|TRBJ1-1|-
TGTGCCAGCAGCTTACACGGCAGAACTTTGAACACTGAAGCTTTCTTT
CASSLHGRTLNTEAFF
>many|TRBV12-3/TRBV12-4|TRBJ2-5|-
TGTGCCAGCAGTTTTTATGTAGGACTGAGCCAAGAGACCCAGTACTTC
CASSFYVGLSQETQYF
>-|TRBV5-6|TRBJ2-6|-
TGTGCCAGCAGCCAACTCTCTGGGGCCAACGTCCTGACTTTC
CASSQLSGANVLTF
>many|TRBV18|TRBJ1-1|-
TGTGCCAGCTCACCCCAGGGGTTCACTGAAGCTTTCTTT
CASSPQGFTEAFF
>many|TRBV12-5|TRBJ1-5|TRBD1
TGTGCTAGTGGTCCAAGGACAGGTAGGGATAATCAGCCCCAGCATTTT
CASGPRTGRDNQPQHF
>many|TRBV5-5|TRBJ2-5|-
TGTGCCAGCAGCTTGAGCCAGTTGGGGACCCAGTACTTC
CASSLSQLGTQYF
>many|TRBV12-3/TRBV12-4|TRBJ2-1|-
TGTGCCAGCAGTTTTCTGGGCGGAGCTTCTCACAATGAGCAGTTCTTC
CASSFLGGASHNEQFF
>few|TRBV9|TRBJ2-5|TRBD2
TGTGCCAGCAGCGTAGTAAGCGGGGGTTGGGAGACCCAGTACTTC
CASSVVSGGWETQYF
>many|TRBV4-2|TRBJ2-3|-
TGTGCCAGCAGCCCCACCTCTAGCGGCACAGATACGCAGTATTTT
CASSPTSSGTDTQYF
>many|TRBV6-6|TRBJ1-5|TRBD1
TGTGCCAGCACTCGAGGGACAGGGGGCTCCCTCAATCAGCCCCAGCATTTT
CASTRGTGGSLNQPQHF
>many|TRBV20-1|TRBJ1-2|TRBD1
TGCAGTGCTAGCCGGGACAGGGGGAGTTATGGCTACACCTTC
CSASRDRGSYGYTF
>many|TRBV6-5|TRBJ2-4|-
TGTGCCAGCAGTTACTCGTTTTTGACAGCCTCCAAAAACATTCAGTACTTC
CASSYSFLTASKNIQYF
>many|TRBV4-3|TRBJ1-6|TRBD1
TGCGCCAGCAGCCAAGAAATGGGACAGGGGGCATCACCCCTCCACTTT
CASSQEMGQGASPLHF
>many|TRBV20-1|TRBJ2-2|-
TGCAGTGCTAGACTCCCGGGACTTAACACCGGGGAGCTGTTTTTT
CSARLPGLNTGELFF